The T cell receptor beta chain described here comes from a study of blood T cells in healthy people across ages (dated by TCRdb to about 2015). About the study as a whole: In model experiments, template switching captured roughly one uniquely barcoded TCR beta cDNA molecule for every two T cells. Age-related changes in TCR beta repertoire diversity were measured in the study by deep sequencing normalized with unique cDNA molecular identifiers. The donors were divided into four age groups: young (average around 17 years), middle-aged (over 35), aged (approximately 59) and long-lived (about 90). To avoid experimental bias, donors of different ages were spread randomly across the sequencing lanes. The study analyzed two additional independent replicas of 1 million unique cDNA reads from the same blood draw for two donors, one aged 18 to 29 and one aged 80 or older. The investigation overall reported the following: Because donor CMV infection status was unknown, age-related changes in expanded clonotypes were potentially confounded. The long-lived group showed more naive CD4+ T cells, fewer expanded clones and increased TCR diversity than the aged group, suggesting age selection. Estimates of total diversity from one million sequenced T cells were regarded as lower bounds and underestimates. There was a strong correlation between observed TCR beta diversity and the percentage of naive T cells measured by flow cytometry. Since profiling was done on bulk unsorted PBMCs, naive and antigen-experienced compartments could not be conclusively compared. Observed TCR beta diversity per million T cells fell roughly linearly with age, and a significant reduction was already apparent by age about 43.

Libraries were constructed by 5' RACE. For sequencing, an Illumina HiSeq 2500 was employed. A second about 7 to 11 cycle PCR used a sample-barcoded 5' primer and a J-beta primer mix. A template-switch 5' adaptor carrying 12 random nucleotides introduced a unique molecular identifier onto each TCR beta cDNA molecule. Each sample yielded at least 3 million CDR3-containing paired-end reads. First-strand cDNA synthesis was performed from all RNA using the Mint cDNA synthesis kit, with priming by a TRBC-specific oligonucleotide. Following uracil-DNA glycosylase treatment, all cDNA underwent a first 18-cycle PCR with the universal primers M1SS and BC2_uni_R. On the study's bioinformatics: Each sample was normalized by randomly selecting 1 million high-quality reads, each carrying a distinct molecular identifier. Instead of being binned into consensus sequences, reads that shared molecular identifiers were thrown out. MiTCR, run with a Q25 quality threshold and the strictest error-elimination algorithm, handled CDR3 identification, clonotype clustering and error correction. A nonparametric unseen species model with Euler transformation was used to estimate lower-bound total TCR beta diversity. TCRdb trimmed public reads at Q25 via fastp, called clones via MiXCR and kept in-frame beta chains. Entries that share a CDR3 protein sequence are merged under the most common genes and DNA. TCRdb's processing, not the authors' own work, is the source of the V and J calls. For this sample the table gives about 570,000 distinct CDR3 sequences, of which roughly a quarter were detected only once. The ten biggest clones cover around a sixth of the sample.

V and J are trimmed by 6 bases and 8 bases, and the gene matches miss 4 bases of the junction. The germline V gene yields SNHLY for CDR1 and FYNNEI for CDR2. There are 13 amino acids in the CDR3, from cysteine to phenylalanine inclusive. The kept DNA is CDR3 alone, 39 bases in frame from the first base. This clonotype was counted only a few times. The target of this receptor is not known. Base qualities are not provided; no much larger clone lies one nucleotide away. The 39 donors, aged roughly 6 to 90 years, were systemically healthy Caucasian individuals from Russia. Approximately 9.3 milliliters of peripheral blood were collected from each donor into EDTA-treated Vacutainer tubes. Ficoll-Paque density-gradient centrifugation was used to isolate PBMCs, with at least 6 million per sample. Total RNA, at least 6 micrograms per sample, was extracted from PBMCs with Trizol reagent. The percentages of naive CD45RAhigh/CD27high T cells were determined by flow cytometry on a PBMC aliquot from every donor.

Sequencing was carried out using blood. Recombination joined TRBV2 with TRBJ2-1; 10 bases in the junction line up with TRBD1. The clonotype was recovered from a woman in her 70s in good health. The CDR3 protein sequence reads: CASRRDRGHEQFF. The nucleotides read TGTGCCAGCAGAAGGGACAGGGGCCATGAGCAGTTCTTC.